A single sample is the source of the 26 T cell receptor beta chains below, sequenced in a study of beta chain features in type 1 diabetes. Expressed TCRB transcripts were sequenced because the isolated RNA had all been reverse transcribed beforehand. Some clones are missing from TCRdb's copy, which holds only in-frame ones; the method was immunoSEQ multiplex PCR. The table includes 30,000 to 40,000 clones, 64% detected once. The sequenced sample was Tregs from blood. The receptor set was obtained from a woman aged 30 to 39 in good health.

The V gene is TRBV11-2, the J gene TRBJ2-7; 13 positions agree with TRBD2. V lost 4 bases and J lost 2; bases outside the gene matches: 5. CDR1 and CDR2 from the germline V gene are SGHAT and FQNNGV. This CDR3 region has 16 residues. Here the CDR3 reads CASSWTSGSPTYEQYF. As DNA, the CDR3 is TGTGCCAGCAGCTGGACTAGCGGGAGTCCCACCTACGAGCAGTACTTC.

The chain links TRBV5-4 to TRBJ2-1; 14 positions match TRBD2. V was clipped by 3 bases and J by 9 bases; unmatched bases: 2. The CDR3 has 14 residues. The V gene's germline CDR1 is SGHNT and CDR2 YYREEE (reference sequence). The CDR3 protein is CASSSGLAGVEQFF. The DNA for the CDR3 is TGTGCCAGCAGCTCGGGACTAGCGGGAGTTGAGCAGTTCTTC.

The V gene is TRBV30, the J gene TRBJ1-1; 9 bases fit TRBD1. Germline CDR1 reads GTSNPN; CDR2 reads SVGIG (reference sequence). CDR3 length: 16 amino acids. V gave up 3 bases and J gave up 1 base; unmatched junction bases: 9. In DNA, the CDR3 is TGTGCCTGGAGCCCTATAGGGACAGGGAGGAACACTGAAGCTTTCTTT. As protein: CAWSPIGTGRNTEAFF.

The gene calls are TRBV27 and TRBJ2-4, with TRBD1 matching over 7 bases. The CDR3 has 16 amino acids. Germline V gene lookup returns CDR1 MNHEY and CDR2 SMNVEV (reference sequence). The V and J ends lost 3 bases and 3 bases, in that order; junction bases with no gene match: 8. The CDR3 sequence: CASSLRTGDGKNIQYF. CDR3 DNA sequence: TGTGCCAGCAGTTTGCGGACAGGTGATGGCAAAAACATTCAGTACTTC.

The CDR3 reads CASSQWGGTDTQYF. Here the CDR3 DNA reads TGTGCCAGCAGTCAATGGGGCGGCACAGATACGCAGTATTTT. The chain has TRBV27 and TRBJ2-3, with D possibly TRBD1 on 5 matching bases. This CDR3 has 14 amino acids. Germline V gene sequence: CDR1 MNHEY, CDR2 SMNVEV (reference sequence). V lost 5 bases to trimming and J lost 1 base, with 10 bases between them.

To note about this clone: This CDR3 is also generated by other DNA sequences in the sample. The chain combines TRBV7-3 with TRBJ2-5; a possible D gene is TRBD2 (6 bases). Trimming took off 4 bases at V and 5 bases at J, with 11 bases between the two ends. The CDR3 sequence is 13 residues long. CDR1 is SGHTA and CDR2 is FQGTGA in the germline V gene. This CDR3 is CASSSSAGETQYF. The DNA of the CDR3 is TGTGCCAGCAGCTCTAGCGCCGGGGAGACCCAGTACTTC.

V gene TRBV6-5 combines with J gene TRBJ1-4; 8 bases map to TRBD1. V lost 2 bases, J lost 5 bases, and 4 bases stayed unmatched. This CDR3 region has 15 residues. CDR1 and CDR2 (germline): MNHEY, SVGAGI. Here the CDR3 reads CASSYRRGRNEKLFF. CDR3 coding DNA: TGTGCCAGCAGTTACCGCAGGGGGCGGAATGAAAAACTGTTTTTT.

V gene TRBV5-4 combines with J gene TRBJ2-5; the match to TRBD1 covers 8 bases. The germline V gene has CDR1 SGHNT and CDR2 YYREEE (reference sequence). The V gene end was trimmed by 3 bases and the J gene end by 4 bases; junction bases not matched to a gene: 2. The CDR3 sequence is 13 residues long. In nucleotides, the CDR3 is TGTGCCAGCAGCTCCGGACAGGGAGAGACCCAGTACTTC. Protein sequence: CASSSGQGETQYF.

For the CDR3, the DNA is TGTGCCAGCACCACAGGGGGCGTACCCGTCACTGAAGCTTTCTTT. The encoded protein is CASTTGGVPVTEAFF. The rearrangement joins TRBV28 to TRBJ1-1; 9 nucleotides align to TRBD1. Per the germline V gene, CDR1 is MDHEN and CDR2 is SYDVKM. The CDR3 sequence is 15 residues long. Trimming took 7 bases from V and 4 from J; bases not matched to a gene: 10.

V usage is TRBV7-2 and J usage is TRBJ2-1, with 7 nucleotides matching TRBD2. Germline V lookup: CDR1 SGHTA, CDR2 FQGNSA. This CDR3 is 15 amino acids long. Losses at the gene ends were 5 bases for V and 2 bases for J; bases not matched to a gene: 6. CDR3 amino acids: CASSTLAGPYNEQFF. DNA for the CDR3: TGTGCCAGCAGCACTTTAGCGGGCCCCTACAATGAGCAGTTCTTC.

This chain connects TRBV7-2 to TRBJ2-3; D is perhaps TRBD2 (6 bases). CDR3 length: 11 residues. V lost 9 bases to trimming and J lost 6 bases, with 10 bases between them. Germline V lookup: CDR1 SGHTA, CDR2 FQGNSA. CDR3 protein: CASREIDTQYF. The CDR3, as DNA: TGTGCCAGTCGGGAGATTGATACGCAGTATTTT.

The CDR3 loop reads CASSERLAGVTGELFF. The CDR3 DNA is TGTGCCAGCAGTGAACGACTAGCGGGCGTCACCGGGGAGCTGTTTTTT. V usage is TRBV2 and J usage is TRBJ2-2, with 10 bases matching TRBD2. The CDR3 consists of 16 residues. The V segment lost 2 bases and the J segment 4 bases; nucleotides outside the gene matches: 4. Germline V gene data show CDR1 as SNHLY and CDR2 as FYNNEI.

This clone was seen more than once but under ten times. The J gene is TRBJ2-3, the V gene TRBV6-6; TRBD1 agrees at 10 bases. Germline CDR1 is MNHNY and CDR2 is SVGAGI (reference sequence). Losses at the gene ends were 3 bases for V and 1 base for J; bases not matched to a gene: 1. The CDR3 extends over 15 amino acids. The CDR3 is CASSYGTGGTDTQYF. The DNA of the CDR3 is TGTGCCAGCAGTTATGGGACAGGGGGCACAGATACGCAGTATTTT.

This chain links TRBV18 with TRBJ2-5; D gene uncertain. Germline V gives CDR1 KGHSH, CDR2 LQKENI. V was clipped by 3 bases and J by 5 bases, with 7 bases between them. This CDR3 comprises 12 residues. CDR3 loop: CASSPSEETQYF. For the CDR3, the DNA is TGTGCCAGCTCACCCAGCGAGGAGACCCAGTACTTC.

Only one count was recorded for this clone. The V call is TRBV6-1, the J call TRBJ1-3; the D gene is possibly TRBD1 (5 bases). Looked up from germline, CDR1 is MNHNS and CDR2 is SASEGT. The CDR3 contains 15 residues. V was shortened by 6 bases and J by 1 base, with 13 bases between the two germline ends. This CDR3 is CASRGRALSGNTIYF. DNA for the CDR3: TGTGCCAGCAGGGGCAGGGCCCTTTCTGGAAACACCATATATTTT.

The chain employs TRBV30 and TRBJ2-2; 8 bases line up with TRBD2. Losses at the gene ends were 8 bases for V and 6 bases for J; bases not matched to a gene: 11. Germline CDR1 is GTSNPN and CDR2 is SVGIG (reference sequence). The CDR3 has 14 residues. The CDR3 DNA follows: TGTGCCCGGGGGGGACCCCTCTTGGCCGGGGAGCTGTTTTTT. Translated, it gives CARGGPLLAGELFF. Combining the CDR3 with reference TRBV30 and TRBJ2-2 gives the whole variable domain SQTIHQWPATLVQPVGSPLSLECTVEGTSNPNLYWYRQAAGRGLQLLFYSVGIGQISSEVPQNLSASRPQDRQFILSSKKLLLSDSGFYLCARGGPLLAGELFFGEGSRLTVL.

This sequence joins TRBV7-8 and TRBJ2-7; 9 bases are a match to TRBD2. With V trimmed by 2 bases and J by 4 bases, 3 bases remained unmatched. Germline CDR1 SGHVS, CDR2 FQNEAQ. The CDR3 length is 14 residues. The CDR3 spells CASSLQAGGYEQYF. The CDR3 DNA sequence: TGTGCCAGCAGCTTACAAGCGGGAGGTTACGAGCAGTACTTC.

The rearrangement links TRBV5-1 to TRBJ2-3, with 7 positions matching TRBD2. J lost 0 bases, V lost 4 bases, and 11 bases had no gene match. The CDR3 has 17 residues. The germline V gene encodes CDR1 SGHRS and CDR2 YFSETQ. DNA of the CDR3: TGCGCCAGCAGCACCTCCAGCGCGGGAGCTAGCACAGATACGCAGTATTTT. This sequence encodes CASSTSSAGASTDTQYF.

The chain recombines TRBV5-1 with TRBJ1-1; no definite D call. The CDR3 extends over 13 amino acids. The ends were cut back, 3 bases at V and 0 bases at J, with 6 bases in the middle. Germline CDR1 SGHRS, CDR2 YFSETQ. CDR3 region: CASSSGLNTEAFF. The CDR3 DNA reads as TGCGCCAGCAGCTCAGGATTGAACACTGAAGCTTTCTTT. The whole variable domain, filled in from reference TRBV5-1 and TRBJ1-1, reads KAGVTQTPRYLIKTRGQQVTLSCSPISGHRSVSWYQQTPGQGLQFLFEYFSETQRNKGNFPGRFSGRQFSNSRSEMNVSTLELGDSALYLCASSSGLNTEAFFGQGTRLTVV.

This chain links TRBV7-2 with TRBJ2-7; 11 nucleotides line up with TRBD2. The J segment lost 2 bases and the V segment lost 5 bases, leaving 2 bases of the junction unmatched. This CDR3 region has 14 residues. Germline values: CDR1 SGHTA, CDR2 FQGNSA. The CDR3: CASSPSGGTYEQYF. CDR3 DNA sequence: TGTGCCAGCAGCCCTAGCGGGGGGACCTACGAGCAGTACTTC.

This clone was observed a handful of times. This chain uses TRBV7-9 with TRBJ2-2; a weak D match, TRBD2 (6 bases). Trimming shortened V by 8 bases and J by 5 bases, and 15 bases separated the two germline ends. The CDR3 has 14 residues. CDR1 is SEHNR, CDR2 FQNEAQ, per germline (reference sequence). This CDR3 is CASAYGSQTGELFF. For the CDR3, the DNA is TGTGCCAGCGCATACGGGAGTCAAACCGGGGAGCTGTTTTTT.

V and J are TRBV4-2 and TRBJ2-7, with TRBD2 identical over 11 bases. Germline lookup yields CDR1 LGHNA and CDR2 YNFKEQ. The CDR3 loop spans 16 amino acids. Trimming cost V 0 bases and J 2 bases; bases outside gene matches: 3. The CDR3 coding sequence is TGTGCCAGCAGCCAAGAGGTAGCGGGAGGGCCCTACGAGCAGTACTTC. Translation: CASSQEVAGGPYEQYF.

The rearrangement uses TRBV6-1 and TRBJ1-5; 8 bases match TRBD1. Looked up from germline, CDR1 is MNHNS and CDR2 is SASEGT. Trimming at V came to 5 bases and at J to 3 bases, leaving 6 bases not matched to a gene. This CDR3 has 15 amino acids. The CDR3 spells CASSSTGDSNQPQHF. The CDR3 nucleotides are TGTGCCAGCAGTTCGACAGGGGACTCCAATCAGCCCCAGCATTTT.

This clone was seen once. The chain has TRBV30 and TRBJ2-7; maybe TRBD1 (5 bases). Germline V lookup: CDR1 GTSNPN, CDR2 SVGIG (reference sequence). Trimming took off 2 bases at V and 7 bases at J, with 18 bases between the two ends. The CDR3 is 14 residues long. CDR3 sequence (DNA): TGTGCCTGGAGTAGTACTTGGGCGCCAGGGGAGCAGTACTTC. This gives the protein CAWSSTWAPGEQYF.

The genes are TRBV7-8 and TRBJ2-5; D possibly corresponds to TRBD2 (6 bases). V lost 4 bases and J lost 4, with 13 bases in between. The CDR3 contains 14 residues. CDR1 and CDR2 (germline): SGHVS, FQNEAQ. The CDR3 protein is CASSSKTRRETQYF. CDR3 coding DNA: TGTGCCAGCAGCTCGAAGACTAGGAGAGAGACCCAGTACTTC. Full variable domain (outside the CDR3, taken from reference TRBV7-8 and TRBJ2-5): GAGVSQSPRYKVAKRGQDVALRCDPISGHVSLFWYQQALGQGPEFLTYFQNEAQLDKSGLPSDRFFAERPEGSVSTLKIQRTQQEDSAVYLCASSSKTRRETQYFGPGTRLLVL.

This clone has more than one count but fewer than ten. The CDR3 nucleotides are TGCGCCAGCAGCCCGGAGGGCTACACCGGGGAGCTGTTTTTT. Translating gives CASSPEGYTGELFF. The rearrangement links TRBV5-1 to TRBJ2-2; D possibly corresponds to TRBD2 (6 bases). This CDR3 is built from 14 residues. With 4 bases removed from V and 3 bases from J, the gap between germline ends came to 10 bases. The germline V gene encodes CDR1 SGHRS and CDR2 YFSETQ.